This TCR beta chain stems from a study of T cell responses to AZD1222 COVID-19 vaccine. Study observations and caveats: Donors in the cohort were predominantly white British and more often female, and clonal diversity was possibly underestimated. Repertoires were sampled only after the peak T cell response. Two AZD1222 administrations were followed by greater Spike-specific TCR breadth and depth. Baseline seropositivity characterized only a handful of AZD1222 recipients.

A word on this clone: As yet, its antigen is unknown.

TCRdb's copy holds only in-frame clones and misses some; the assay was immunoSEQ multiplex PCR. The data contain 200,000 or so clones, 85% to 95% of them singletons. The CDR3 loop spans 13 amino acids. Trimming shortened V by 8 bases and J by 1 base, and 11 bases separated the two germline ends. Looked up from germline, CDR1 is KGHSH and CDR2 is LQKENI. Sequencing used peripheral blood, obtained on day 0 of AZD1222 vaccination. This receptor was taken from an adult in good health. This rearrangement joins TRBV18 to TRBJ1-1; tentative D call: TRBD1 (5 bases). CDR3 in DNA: TGTGCCAGCCCAACAGGCGCGAACACTGAAGCTTTCTTT. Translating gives CASPTGANTEAFF.